The entry below gives a single T cell receptor beta chain sequence along with its context. These data are taken from a study of T cell changes during pregnancy in multiple sclerosis. Generated by immunoSEQ multiplex PCR, the TCRdb table keeps only in-frame clones and is missing some. Among roughly 80,000 clones listed, around 92% were seen once. CDR1 is SNHLY and CDR2 is FYNNEI in the germline V gene. The CDR3 is 15 residues long. V trimming: 7 bases; J trimming: 2 bases; junction bases outside the gene matches: 9. The specimen was peripheral blood, collected before pregnancy. This chain links TRBV2 with TRBJ2-7; 9 bases align to TRBD2. The TCR originated in a female donor with multiple sclerosis, enrolled in a pregnancy study. The CDR3 loop reads CASIGPSGAAYEQYF. The CDR3 region has the DNA TGTGCCAGCATAGGGCCTAGCGGGGCCGCCTACGAGCAGTACTTC.